The 11 T cell receptor beta chains below were found in one sample sequenced in a study of blood T cell repertoires in COVID-19. Profiled with immunoSEQ multiplex PCR; TCRdb holds only in-frame clones, not every one. In the table there are over 450,000 clones, about 88% of which are singletons. Source material: peripheral blood. The receptors come from a man aged 18 to 35 with COVID-19, enrolled during active disease.

Concerning this clone: This sample includes further DNA sequences coding for the same CDR3. The genes are TRBV18 and TRBJ2-5; D is possibly TRBD2 (5 bases). The CDR3 contains 13 residues. V lost 3 bases, J lost 5 bases, and 10 bases lay in between. Germline lookup yields CDR1 KGHSH and CDR2 LQKENI. CDR3 protein: CASSPGVGETQYF. Here the CDR3 DNA reads TGTGCCAGCTCACCCGGGGTGGGCGAGACCCAGTACTTC. Complete variable domain (other parts from reference TRBV18 and TRBJ2-5): NAGVMQNPRHLVRRRGQEARLRCSPMKGHSHVYWYRQLPEEGLKFMVYLQKENIIDESGMPKERFSAEFPKEGPSILRIQQVVRGDSAAYFCASSPGVGETQYFGPGTRLLVL.

V is TRBV25-1 and J is TRBJ1-2; the match to TRBD1 covers 7 bases. J was trimmed by 4 bases and V by 8 bases; bases with no gene match: 7. The CDR3 length is 13 residues. Germline V gene sequence: CDR1 MGHDK, CDR2 SYGVNS. The CDR3 spells CASEETGVYGYTF. As DNA, the CDR3 is TGTGCCAGCGAAGAAACAGGGGTCTATGGCTACACCTTC.

This clone was seen many times. V is TRBV10-3 and J is TRBJ2-5; TRBD2 matches 11 bases. J was trimmed by 3 bases and V by 3 bases; bases with no gene match: 12. Germline-derived CDR1 and CDR2 are ENHRY and SYGVKD. The CDR3 sequence is 18 residues long. The CDR3 DNA sequence: TGTGCCATCAGTGACGGGGCCACTAGCGGGGGACCGGAAGAGACCCAGTACTTC. This encodes CAISDGATSGGPEETQYF.

The J gene is TRBJ2-7, the V gene TRBV11-2; D is perhaps TRBD2 (6 bases). This CDR3 has 15 amino acids. Germline lookup yields CDR1 SGHAT and CDR2 FQNNGV. V lost 2 bases, J lost 3 bases, and 14 bases lay in between. The CDR3 DNA is TGTGCCAGCAGCTTACCAGCTAGCGCGCACTACGAGCAGTACTTC. The encoded protein is CASSLPASAHYEQYF. Together with reference TRBV11-2 and TRBJ2-7, the CDR3 gives the full variable domain: EAGVAQSPRYKIIEKRQSVAFWCNPISGHATLYWYQQILGQGPKLLIQFQNNGVVDDSQLPKDRFSAERLKGVDSTLKIQPAKLEDSAVYLCASSLPASAHYEQYFGPGTRLTVT.

On this clone: This CDR3 is also generated by other DNA sequences in the sample. The V call is TRBV25-1, the J call TRBJ1-2; 9 bases line up with TRBD1. CDR1 MGHDK and CDR2 SYGVNS come from the germline V gene. J lost 5 bases, V lost 9 bases, and 4 bases had no gene match. This CDR3 has 12 amino acids. The CDR3 reads CASSDRGYGYTF. CDR3 nucleotides: TGTGCCAGTTCGGACAGGGGTTATGGCTACACCTTC.

The CDR3 DNA sequence: TGCGCCAGCAGGGGGCGCACCGGGGAGCTGTTTTTT. Protein product: CASRGRTGELFF. The chain employs TRBV10-2 and TRBJ2-2, with D perhaps TRBD1 (5 bases). V gave up 6 bases and J gave up 4 bases, with 6 bases separating them. Per germline, CDR1 WSHSY and CDR2 SAAADI. CDR3 length: 12 residues.

The V call is TRBV21-1, the J call TRBJ2-3; TRBD2 reflects the table's D call only, with no check against the DNA. TRBV21-1 is a documented pseudogene. CDR3 length: 14 amino acids. The CDR3 sequence is CASNRRAREDTQYF. The CDR3 DNA is TGTGCCAGCAACCGGAGGGCCCGGGAAGATACGCAGTATTTT.

This clone appeared a few times. This chain links TRBV5-1 with TRBJ1-6, with D maybe TRBD1 (6 bases). Trimming removed 7 bases at V and 8 bases at J, with 16 bases between. The CDR3 extends over 14 amino acids. Germline V gene lookup returns CDR1 SGHRS and CDR2 YFSETQ. In DNA, the CDR3 is TGCGCCAGCGGCACAGGGTTTAGTGATTCACCCCTCCACTTT. This encodes CASGTGFSDSPLHF.

This clone was picked up one time. The gene calls are TRBV5-6 and TRBJ1-4; TRBD1 aligns across 8 bases. From germline, CDR1 is SGHDT and CDR2 YYEEEE. J gave up 8 bases and V 2 bases, and 5 bases lay outside the gene matches. The CDR3 covers 14 residues. The CDR3: CASSLRTGKEKLFF. In DNA, the CDR3 is TGTGCCAGCAGCTTAAGGACAGGGAAGGAAAAACTGTTTTTT.

The V gene is TRBV12-5, the J gene TRBJ2-1; no clear D. CDR1 is LGHNT, CDR2 FRNRAP, per germline. The CDR3 spans 14 residues. V was shortened by 0 bases and J by 4 bases, with 7 bases between the two germline ends. CDR3 DNA: TGTGCTAGTGGTTTGGTACGCGTGTACAATGAGCAGTTCTTC. Its translation: CASGLVRVYNEQFF.

J is TRBJ2-7 and V is TRBV2, with 11 bases aligning to TRBD2. V lost 6 bases and J lost 7; bases outside the gene matches: 11. Germline values: CDR1 SNHLY, CDR2 FYNNEI. The CDR3 is 15 residues long. The CDR3 reads CASRVGTSGTLEQYF. CDR3 nucleotides: TGTGCCAGCAGGGTGGGGACTAGCGGAACCCTGGAGCAGTACTTC.